This record covers a single T cell receptor beta chain. Antigen unknown. The V gene's germline CDR1 is SGHTA and CDR2 FQGTGA. The CDR3 runs 16 residues. V lost 4 bases and J lost 4; bases outside the gene matches: 12. This sample is drawn from a study of cytomegalovirus exposure and HLA in healthy donors. Study-wide results and limits: The study flagged approximately 180 TCR beta chains as cytomegalovirus-associated. An apparent linkage of common viral pathogens to several of the most significant clusters emerged in a later analysis. Using the classifier, cytomegalovirus status was reportedly diagnosed with high specificity and sensitivity.

Both 60 Vbeta primers and 13 Jbeta primers went into the PCR. The assay was immunoSEQ multiplex PCR, and TCRdb's table has in-frame clones only and misses some. The sample includes 100,000 or so clones. The sequencing sample was made of PBMCs. The rearrangement links TRBV7-3 to TRBJ1-1; 7 nucleotides agree with TRBD1. The receptor's source is a woman aged 25 to 39 in good health and CMV-seronegative. CDR3 nucleotide sequence: TGTGCCAGCAGCTCCCGCCCGAGACAGGGATCCACTGAAGCTTTCTTT. Encoded protein: CASSSRPRQGSTEAFF.